This entry concerns a single TCR beta chain. Its specificity is not known. Each sample had two DNA replicates, about 0.52 ug blood or around 1.5 ug tissue. Using immunoSEQ multiplex PCR, the repertoire was profiled, and TCRdb retains in-frame clones only, with some absent. The sample records about 63,000 clones, 65% to 80% being singletons. These data originate in a study of early stage breast cancer tumors. Study as a whole: Approximately 10-fold was the mean read coverage per sample. Whole-study results and caveats: Blood repertoires resembled normal breast more than tumor.

Germline V gene sequence: CDR1 MGHRA, CDR2 YSYEKL. The ends lost 5 bases at V and 2 bases at J; junction bases unmatched: 18. This CDR3 comprises 19 residues. The sequence came from a person between 30 and 45 years old with breast cancer. Sequencing was carried out using blood. The chain couples TRBV4-1 to TRBJ2-1; 7 bases map to TRBD1. The CDR3 nucleotides are TGCGCCAGCAGCTCAAGGGACAGCCTCCAAGTCGGAGCCTACAATGAGCAGTTCTTC. This encodes CASSSRDSLQVGAYNEQFF.